This record concerns one T cell receptor beta chain sequence. The target antigen is unknown. This entry comes from a study of cytomegalovirus exposure and HLA in healthy donors. Study conclusions and caveats: Among TCR sequences, most were rare, though some public TCRs appeared in many donors.

Method: immunoSEQ multiplex PCR; TCRdb's copy keeps in-frame clones and lacks some. Of under 130,000 clones listed, 70% to 90% are singletons. Germline values: CDR1 MDHEN, CDR2 SYDVKM. The J segment lost 6 bases and the V segment lost 3 bases, leaving 10 bases of the junction unmatched. CDR3 length equals 15 residues. The receptor comes from a woman aged 18-29 years in good health and CMV-seropositive. The chain is built from TRBV28 and TRBJ1-2; 7 bases are shared with TRBD1. Sequencing was carried out using PBMCs. As DNA, the CDR3 is TGTGCCAGCAGTTTCGGCCGACAGGGTAGAAATGGCTACACCTTC. The encoded protein is CASSFGRQGRNGYTF.